This T cell receptor beta chain comes out of a study of CD8 T cells in Susac syndrome. RNA in amounts of about 0.5 to 1 ug was reverse transcribed with random hexamers. With immunoSEQ multiplex PCR, TCR beta CDR3 was amplified across 54 Vbeta and 13 Jbeta. TCRdb itself ran the immunoSEQ multiplex PCR reads through MiXCR, one entry per CDR3 protein. The sample yields over 350,000 distinct CDR3 sequences, more than 80% seen once. The CDR3 consists of 13 residues. Germline-derived CDR1 and CDR2 are MNHEY and SMNVEV (reference sequence). Deletions cut 1 base from V and 5 bases from J, with 8 bases between. The multiple sclerosis control group comprised treatment-naive patients with stable or active relapsing-remitting disease.

The rearrangement links TRBV27 to TRBJ2-5; the D gene could be TRBD1 or TRBD2 (6 bases each). This TCR was sampled from a human donor with multiple sclerosis. Sequencing was carried out using CD8+ T cells from PBMCs. The CDR3 nucleotides read TGTGCCAGCAGTTTATGGAGGGGGGAGACCCAGTACTTC. Its translation is CASSLWRGETQYF.